What follows describes a single TCR beta chain. Its antigen is unknown. The data were obtained in a study of shared clonotypes between healthy human individuals. The overall study: Every donor yielded three CD4 naive, three CD4 memory, two CD8 naive and one CD8 memory plate. Study-wide findings and caveats: Larger richness was generally estimated for naive than memory subsets.

The CDR3 is made up of 15 amino acids. Trimming removed 7 bases at V and 2 bases at J, with 15 bases between. The germline V gene has CDR1 MDHEN and CDR2 SYDVKM. Sequencing was at deep level. Sequencing used immunoSEQ multiplex PCR; TCRdb keeps in-frame clones, though not all of them. The sample holds over a million clones, about four fifths seen once. The donor population consisted of healthy HIV-negative adults with no recent acute infections or vaccinations. The sequence came from a young man in good health. Some clones in this sample may be carry-over from other donors' samples. Sequenced sample: memory CD4+ T cells from PBMCs. Described subset: CD45RA-negative fraction. This sequence joins TRBV28 and TRBJ1-5; D ambiguous. The CDR3 loop reads CASTKFAEGNQPQHF. DNA for the CDR3: TGTGCCAGCACGAAGTTCGCAGAAGGCAATCAGCCCCAGCATTTT.